The sequence of this T cell receptor (beta chain) was determined in a study of blood T cells in healthy people across ages. Study-wide points: Long-lived donors had more naive CD4+ cells and higher diversity than aged donors. No conclusive comparison of naive versus antigen-experienced cells was possible with unsorted PBMCs. Naive T cell percentage showed a strong correlation with TCR beta diversity.

From germline, CDR1 is SGHRS and CDR2 YFSETQ. This CDR3 is 17 amino acids long. The V segment lost 6 bases and the J segment 0 bases; nucleotides outside the gene matches: 15. As for this clonotype: The antigen is unknown.

Primers used in a second PCR of roughly 7 to 11 cycles were a sample-barcoded 5' primer and a J-beta primer mix. TCRdb ran MiXCR on the 5' RACE reads and lists one entry per CDR3 protein. The table has about 1,000,000 distinct CDR3 sequences, 40% to 45% seen once. The chain employs TRBV5-1 and TRBJ2-7; 7 bases map to TRBD2. The sample was blood. The clonotype comes from a woman aged 55-69 years in good health. The CDR3 reads CASTSGLAARPSYEQYF. In DNA form, the CDR3 reads TGCGCCAGCACCTCCGGGCTAGCGGCCCGTCCCTCCTACGAGCAGTACTTC.